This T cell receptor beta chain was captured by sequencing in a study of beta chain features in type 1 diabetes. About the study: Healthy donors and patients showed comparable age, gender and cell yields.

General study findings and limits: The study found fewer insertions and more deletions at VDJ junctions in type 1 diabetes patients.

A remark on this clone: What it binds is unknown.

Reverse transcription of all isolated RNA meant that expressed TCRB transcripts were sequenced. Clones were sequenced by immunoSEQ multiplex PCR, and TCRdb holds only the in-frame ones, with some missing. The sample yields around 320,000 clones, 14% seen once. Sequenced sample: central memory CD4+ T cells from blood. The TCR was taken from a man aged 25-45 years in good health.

The DNA for the CDR3 is TGTGCCTGGAACCGTAGGGCCGAAGCTTTCTTT. It encodes CAWNRRAEAFF. The V and J genes are TRBV30 and TRBJ1-1; D not resolved. Germline loops: CDR1 GTSNPN, CDR2 SVGIG (reference sequence). The ends were cut back, 4 bases at V and 8 bases at J, with 11 bases in the middle. This CDR3 comprises 11 residues.